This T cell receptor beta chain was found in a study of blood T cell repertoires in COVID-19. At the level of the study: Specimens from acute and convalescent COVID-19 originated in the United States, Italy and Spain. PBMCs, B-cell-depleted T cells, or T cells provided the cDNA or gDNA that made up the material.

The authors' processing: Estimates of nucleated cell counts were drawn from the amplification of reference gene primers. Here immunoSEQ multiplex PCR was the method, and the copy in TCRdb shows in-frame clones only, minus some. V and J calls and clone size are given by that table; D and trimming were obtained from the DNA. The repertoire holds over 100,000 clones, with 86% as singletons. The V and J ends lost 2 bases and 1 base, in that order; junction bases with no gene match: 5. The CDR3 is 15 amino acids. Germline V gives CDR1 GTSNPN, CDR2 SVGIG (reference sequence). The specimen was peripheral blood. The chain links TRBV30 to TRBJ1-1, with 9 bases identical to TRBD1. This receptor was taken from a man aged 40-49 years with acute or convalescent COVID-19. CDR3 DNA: TGTGCCTGGAGTATGAACAGGGGGCAGAACACTGAAGCTTTCTTT. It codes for CAWSMNRGQNTEAFF.